This TCR beta chain stems from a study of glioma-infiltrating T cells after dendritic cell vaccination. Across the study: The vaccine used monocyte-derived dendritic cells pulsed overnight with autologous tumor lysate.

Germline V gives CDR1 KGHSH, CDR2 LQKENI. Trimming took 4 bases from V and 0 from J, leaving 13 bases between them. This CDR3 comprises 17 residues. Sequencing was performed with immunoSEQ multiplex PCR; in TCRdb, only in-frame clones are kept and a portion is missing. The sample has over 90,000 clones; about 84% are singletons. The source material was blood, sampled before dendritic cell vaccination. The sequence was obtained from a human donor with glioblastoma. V gene TRBV18 combines with J gene TRBJ1-6, with D possibly matching TRBD1 (6 bases). In nucleotides, the CDR3 is TGTGCCAGCTCACTAGACAGGCCCAGCTCCTATAATTCACCCCTCCACTTT. Translating it yields CASSLDRPSSYNSPLHF.